Here is one T cell receptor beta chain with its context. This entry is derived from a study of sequential checkpoint blockade in melanoma. In the study overall: Each arm's sequence ended with maintenance nivolumab.

This CDR3 is 14 amino acids long. V dropped 4 bases and J dropped 2; count of bases not matched to a gene: 4. Germline V gene lookup returns CDR1 SQVTM and CDR2 ANQGSEA. Treatment meaning: randomized to nivolumab then ipilimumab (arm A) or the reverse (arm B). None of the patients previously received DNA-damaging chemotherapy. TCRdb keeps only in-frame clones here, not all; method: immunoSEQ multiplex PCR. The table has some 8,000 clones, about 28% seen once. The origin of this receptor is a human donor with melanoma. Sequenced here: tumor tissue (inferred from file names), sampled from a patient given nivolumab and ipilimumab in sequence. The rearrangement uses TRBV29-1 and TRBJ2-5; 10 positions match TRBD2. CDR3: CSVVVSGRQETQYF. The CDR3, as DNA: TGCAGCGTTGTAGTTAGCGGGAGGCAAGAGACCCAGTACTTC.